The 10 T cell receptor beta chains below all came from one sample that was sequenced in a study of Ad26.COV2.S vaccination and SARS-CoV-2 variants. TCRdb keeps only in-frame clones here, not all; method: immunoSEQ multiplex PCR. The sample holds about 680,000 clones, more than 80% seen once. Treatment here: about 20 received Ad26.COV2.S at low or high dose, single or two shots; 5 received placebo; per-sample allocation not given. Sampling happened 63 days after the first vaccine or placebo injection. This specimen was peripheral blood, taken in a trial of Ad26.COV2.S vaccine versus placebo. The receptors originated from a person aged 18-60 years who received the Ad26.COV2.S COVID-19 vaccine or a placebo.

This chain connects TRBV7-3 to TRBJ2-3, with unresolved D. The CDR3 covers 12 residues. Trimming took off 5 bases at V and 5 bases at J, with 8 bases between the two ends. Germline V gene sequence: CDR1 SGHTA, CDR2 FQGTGA. CDR3 DNA: TGTGCCAGCAGCCCCCGAGGAGATACGCAGTATTTT. It is translated as CASSPRGDTQYF.

The rearrangement links TRBV30 to TRBJ2-1; a possible D gene is TRBD2 (5 bases). The CDR3 is 14 residues long. The ends were cut back, 1 base at V and 4 bases at J, with 11 bases in the middle. The germline gives CDR1 GTSNPN, CDR2 SVGIG (reference sequence). CDR3 coding DNA: TGTGCCTGGAGTGAGGTGGGAGAATACAATGAGCAGTTCTTC. Its protein is CAWSEVGEYNEQFF. Full variable domain (remainder filled in from reference TRBV30 and TRBJ2-1): SQTIHQWPATLVQPVGSPLSLECTVEGTSNPNLYWYRQAAGRGLQLLFYSVGIGQISSEVPQNLSASRPQDRQFILSSKKLLLSDSGFYLCAWSEVGEYNEQFFGPGTRLTVL.

CDR3 bases: TGTGCCAGCAGACCCCTAGCGGGAGGCTCACCCGGAGATTACTTC. It encodes CASRPLAGGSPGDYF. The V gene is TRBV6-5, the J gene TRBJ2-7; TRBD2 matches at 11 bases. The ends lost 6 bases at V and 13 bases at J; junction bases unmatched: 17. Per the germline V gene, CDR1 is MNHEY and CDR2 is SVGAGI. There are 15 residues in the CDR3.

The chain combines TRBV6-1 with TRBJ2-7; D might be TRBD1 (5 bases). Germline values: CDR1 MNHNS, CDR2 SASEGT. Trimming removed 2 bases at V and 5 bases at J, with 16 bases between. The CDR3 runs 15 residues. This chain's CDR3 is CASSENVWKGDEQYF. CDR3 DNA: TGTGCCAGCAGTGAAAATGTGTGGAAAGGGGACGAGCAGTACTTC.

The DNA of the CDR3 is TGTGCCAGCAGTCCTCAGGGACCAGATACGCAGTATTTT. It encodes CASSPQGPDTQYF. This chain joins TRBV6-5 and TRBJ2-3, with D perhaps being TRBD1 or TRBD2 (5 bases each). With 5 bases removed from V and 4 bases from J, the gap between germline ends came to 10 bases. The germline gives CDR1 MNHEY, CDR2 SVGAGI. The CDR3 covers 13 residues.

The CDR3 sequence: CASSFSGTGTHNEQFF. The CDR3 coding sequence is TGTGCCAGCAGCTTTTCTGGGACAGGGACTCACAATGAGCAGTTCTTC. The chain recombines TRBV11-3 with TRBJ2-1; the match to TRBD1 covers 9 bases. Per the germline V gene, CDR1 is SGHNT and CDR2 is YENEEA. CDR3 length: 16 residues. The trim removed 3 bases at V and 5 bases at J, leaving 8 bases unmatched.

The gene calls are TRBV15 and TRBJ2-7; possibly TRBD1 for D (6 bases). V was cut by 3 bases and J by 2 bases, with 17 bases left in between. The V gene's germline CDR1 is LNHNV and CDR2 YYDKDF (reference sequence). The CDR3 length is 16 residues. CDR3 nucleotide sequence: TGTGCCACCAGCAGTTACAGGGTCCTAGGGGCCTACGAGCAGTACTTC. It yields the protein CATSSYRVLGAYEQYF. Drawing the rest from reference TRBV15 and TRBJ2-7, the complete variable domain is DAMVIQNPRYQVTQFGKPVTLSCSQTLNHNVMYWYQQKSSQAPKLLFHYYDKDFNNEADTPDNFQSRRPNTSFCFLDIRSPGLGDTAMYLCATSSYRVLGAYEQYFGPGTRLTVT.

The chain combines TRBV6-2 or TRBV6-3 with TRBJ2-7; D may be TRBD1 (6 bases). Germline lookup yields CDR1 MNHEY and CDR2 SVGEGT. This CDR3 has 15 amino acids. With 6 bases removed from V and 2 bases from J, the gap between germline ends came to 17 bases. CDR3 sequence reads: CASSPASTGTYEQYF. DNA for the CDR3: TGTGCCAGCAGCCCGGCATCAACAGGGACCTACGAGCAGTACTTC.

As concerns this clone: Other DNA sequences in this specimen translate into the identical CDR3. J is TRBJ2-7 and V is TRBV5-1; weak D call: TRBD2 (6 bases). The V gene lost 4 bases and the J gene lost 4 bases, with 12 bases spanning the gap. The CDR3 runs to 13 residues. Per the germline V gene, CDR1 is SGHRS and CDR2 is YFSETQ. As DNA, the CDR3 is TGCGCCAGCAGCGGGGGGTCGGGTTACGAGCAGTACTTC. Translated: CASSGGSGYEQYF.

The chain joins TRBV18 to TRBJ2-5, with D possibly being TRBD1 (5 bases). CDR1 is KGHSH and CDR2 is LQKENI in the germline V gene. There are 14 residues in the CDR3. V lost 0 bases and J 4 bases, leaving 9 bases between the germline ends. This chain's CDR3 is CASSPPSQGETQYF. The DNA for the CDR3 is TGTGCCAGCTCACCACCCTCCCAGGGAGAGACCCAGTACTTC.